This T cell receptor (beta chain) was profiled in a study of monozygotic twins with inflammatory bowel disease. Notes on the study in general: TCRbeta diversity (inverse Simpson) was lower in IBD patients than in healthy co-twins.

Germline CDR1 is MDHEN and CDR2 is SYDVKM. The CDR3 loop spans 14 amino acids. In regard to this clonotype: The antigen remains undetermined.

The input for each TCR library was approximately 3,400 ng of total RNA. Each sample's cDNA came from eight separate reactions. TCRdb re-called the 5' RACE reads, yielding one record per CDR3 amino acid sequence without DNA. The specimen's table records roughly 120,000 distinct CDR3 sequences. The V and J genes are TRBV28 and TRBJ2-1. Material: blood. The clonotype was recovered from a human donor with ulcerative colitis or Crohn's disease, or a healthy co-twin of an affected twin (not recorded which). CDR3 sequence reads: CASSERSSYNEQFF.